The 21 T cell receptor beta chains given below trace back to one sample, sequenced in a study of blood T cell repertoires in COVID-19. TCRdb's table, derived via immunoSEQ multiplex PCR, lists solely in-frame clones and lacks some. The table records 350,000 to 550,000 clones, 85% to 90% of them present only once. Material for sequencing was peripheral blood. Every receptor here comes from a woman aged 25 to 45 with acute or convalescent COVID-19.

This chain joins TRBV5-1 and TRBJ2-2, with 9 bases lining up with TRBD1. Trimming took 1 base from V and 7 from J; bases not matched to a gene: 5. From germline, CDR1 is SGHRS and CDR2 YFSETQ. The CDR3 runs 15 residues. The CDR3 bases are TGCGCCAGCAGCTTGTCCGGGACAGGGCTCGGGGAGCTGTTTTTT. Its translation is CASSLSGTGLGELFF. The variable domain in full, with the rest retrieved from reference TRBV5-1 and TRBJ2-2, is KAGVTQTPRYLIKTRGQQVTLSCSPISGHRSVSWYQQTPGQGLQFLFEYFSETQRNKGNFPGRFSGRQFSNSRSEMNVSTLELGDSALYLCASSLSGTGLGELFFGEGSRLTVL.

V is TRBV18 and J is TRBJ1-5; D remains ambiguous. In germline, CDR1 is KGHSH, CDR2 LQKENI. This CDR3 comprises 14 residues. Between the trimmed V and J ends, which lost 3 bases and 4 bases, there was a span of 10 bases. CDR3 nucleotides: TGTGCCAGCTCACCCGTAGCCGGAAATCAGCCCCAGCATTTT. Amino acids: CASSPVAGNQPQHF.

J is TRBJ2-5 and V is TRBV25-1; 7 nucleotides agree with TRBD1. The CDR3 totals 14 residues. Germline V gene lookup returns CDR1 MGHDK and CDR2 SYGVNS. The junction had 5 bases not matched to a gene; V was cut back by 3 bases and J by 4 bases. CDR3 nucleotides: TGTGCCAGCAGTGATAGAGGGGGCGGAGAGACCCAGTACTTC. Encoded protein: CASSDRGGGETQYF.

The rearrangement joins TRBV18 to TRBJ2-1; no definite D call. The CDR3 loop spans 13 amino acids. V gave up 5 bases and J gave up 7 bases, with 12 bases separating them. In germline, CDR1 is KGHSH, CDR2 LQKENI. As DNA, the CDR3 is TGTGCCAGCTCAGCTCAAGAGTGGAATGAGCAGTTCTTC. Translating it yields CASSAQEWNEQFF. Drawing the rest from reference TRBV18 and TRBJ2-1, the complete variable domain is NAGVMQNPRHLVRRRGQEARLRCSPMKGHSHVYWYRQLPEEGLKFMVYLQKENIIDESGMPKERFSAEFPKEGPSILRIQQVVRGDSAAYFCASSAQEWNEQFFGPGTRLTVL.

This clone was seen more than once but under ten times. Other DNA sequences in the same sample also yield this CDR3. The rearrangement joins TRBV10-3 to TRBJ1-1; tentatively, D is TRBD1 (5 bases). In germline, CDR1 is ENHRY, CDR2 SYGVKD. V lost 6 bases and J 0 bases, leaving 8 bases between the germline ends. CDR3 length: 13 residues. The CDR3 sequence: CAISAGVNTEAFF. The CDR3 DNA is TGTGCCATCAGCGCGGGGGTGAACACTGAAGCTTTCTTT.

This chain joins TRBV2 and TRBJ1-6; possible D gene TRBD1, 6 bases. The germline V gene has CDR1 SNHLY and CDR2 FYNNEI. This CDR3 is 15 amino acids long. Trimming took 6 bases from V and 7 from J, leaving 16 bases between them. CDR3 in DNA: TGTGCCAGCAGCGCTCAAACAGGGTCCAATTCACCCCTCCACTTT. Translation gives CASSAQTGSNSPLHF.

CDR3 coding DNA: TGTGCCAGTAGCCTGACCAGGGGTCAGCCCCAGCATTTT. Its translation: CASSLTRGQPQHF. The gene calls are TRBV19 and TRBJ1-5, with D perhaps TRBD1 (6 bases). Germline V lookup: CDR1 LNHDA, CDR2 SQIVND (reference sequence). V was clipped by 6 bases and J by 6 bases, with 12 bases between them. The CDR3 contains 13 residues.

This chain links TRBV21-1 with TRBJ1-1; TRBD1, the table's D call, was not compared with the DNA. TRBV21-1 counts as a pseudogene. The CDR3 is made up of 17 amino acids. CDR3 DNA sequence: TGTGCCAGCAGCAAAGGGCACAGGGCTGGGTTCAACACTGAAGCTTTCTTT. Its translation: CASSKGHRAGFNTEAFF.

This chain uses TRBV6-2 or TRBV6-3 with TRBJ2-2; D may be TRBD2 (6 bases). This CDR3 comprises 19 residues. V gave up 2 bases and J gave up 3 bases, with 22 bases separating them. Looked up from germline, CDR1 is MNHEY and CDR2 is SVGEGT. The CDR3 spells CASSYPPSGGPWDTGELFF. The DNA of the CDR3 is TGTGCCAGCAGTTACCCGCCGTCCGGGGGTCCCTGGGACACCGGGGAGCTGTTTTTT.

The chain is built from TRBV7-9 and TRBJ2-7; the match to TRBD2 covers 7 bases. With V trimmed by 5 bases and J by 3 bases, 13 bases remained unmatched. Per the germline V gene, CDR1 is SEHNR and CDR2 is FQNEAQ (reference sequence). The length of the CDR3 is 16 residues. CDR3 protein: CASSRAREAGYYEQYF. CDR3 bases: TGTGCCAGCAGCCGTGCTAGGGAAGCGGGATACTACGAGCAGTACTTC.

The chain has TRBV5-1 and TRBJ1-1, with D possibly matching TRBD1 (6 bases). The CDR3 runs to 14 residues. Germline CDR1 reads SGHRS; CDR2 reads YFSETQ. The V end was cut by 0 bases, the J end by 4 bases, with 10 bases between. CDR3 nucleotides: TGCGCCAGCAGCTTGGGGGGGCCGGGCACTGAAGCTTTCTTT. Protein sequence: CASSLGGPGTEAFF.

The chain couples TRBV2 to TRBJ1-5; D gene ambiguous. Germline V gene data show CDR1 as SNHLY and CDR2 as FYNNEI. Deletions cut 5 bases from V and 8 bases from J, with 10 bases between. The CDR3 contains 12 residues. The CDR3 loop is CASSSALEPQHF. The CDR3 nucleotides are TGTGCCAGCAGTTCCGCGTTGGAGCCCCAGCATTTT.

The chain combines TRBV7-3 with TRBJ2-1; 10 bases agree with TRBD1. Looked up from germline, CDR1 is SGHTA and CDR2 is FQGTGA. The CDR3 contains 15 residues. J lost 6 bases, V lost 2 bases, and 4 bases had no gene match. The CDR3 loop reads CASSLGTGVGNEQFF. The CDR3 DNA follows: TGTGCCAGCAGCTTAGGGACAGGGGTAGGCAATGAGCAGTTCTTC.

This rearrangement joins TRBV5-1 to TRBJ2-3, with a tentative D call TRBD2 (6 bases). V lost 0 bases and J lost 1, with 9 bases in between. CDR1 and CDR2 (germline): SGHRS, YFSETQ. CDR3 length: 15 amino acids. CDR3 sequence reads: CASSLVAGRTDTQYF. The CDR3 nucleotides read TGCGCCAGCAGCTTGGTCGCGGGGCGCACAGATACGCAGTATTTT.

This chain connects TRBV6-5 to TRBJ1-2; the match to TRBD1 covers 7 bases. Germline V gives CDR1 MNHEY, CDR2 SVGAGI. The V segment lost 0 bases and the J segment 6 bases; nucleotides outside the gene matches: 4. There are 14 residues in the CDR3. CDR3 protein: CASSYSATGDGYTF. As DNA, the CDR3 is TGTGCCAGCAGTTACTCCGCCACAGGGGATGGCTACACCTTC.

In its sample, this clone was seen once. The junction departs from the called germline gene at one end, perhaps through a read error. This CDR3 is also generated by other DNA sequences in the sample. CDR3 nucleotides: TGTGCCAGCAGCCCAAAGAGTTCTTATAGCAATCAGCCCCAACATTTT. Its protein product is CASSPKSSYSNQPQHF. The chain combines TRBV7-9 with TRBJ1-5; D is uncertain. Germline values: CDR1 SEHNR, CDR2 FQNEAQ (reference sequence). The CDR3 contains 16 residues.

The chain has TRBV2 and TRBJ1-2; 8 bases map to TRBD1. V was pared by 4 bases and J by 6 bases, with 10 bases of the junction left unmatched. There are 15 residues in the CDR3. CDR1 is SNHLY and CDR2 is FYNNEI in the germline V gene. CDR3 sequence: CASSVSDRVVHGYTF. In DNA form, the CDR3 reads TGTGCCAGCAGTGTTTCGGACAGGGTGGTGCATGGCTACACCTTC.

This clone appeared a single time. The gene calls are TRBV6-5 and TRBJ1-3, with 8 bases that match TRBD1. V shed 8 bases, J shed 9 bases, and the junction held 9 bases outside the gene matches. CDR3 size: 13 residues. Germline V gives CDR1 MNHEY, CDR2 SVGAGI. Here the CDR3 reads CASGYTGTGTIYF. The DNA of the CDR3 is TGTGCCAGCGGCTATACAGGGACAGGCACCATATATTTT.

V and J are TRBV4-1 and TRBJ2-3; D perhaps matches TRBD1 (6 bases). There are 15 residues in the CDR3. The germline V gene has CDR1 MGHRA and CDR2 YSYEKL. The germline V and J ends were trimmed by 6 bases and 2 bases, with 15 bases remaining between them. The CDR3 spells CASRATGSPTDTQYF. Written as DNA, the CDR3 is TGCGCCAGCAGAGCCACAGGGTCCCCCACAGATACGCAGTATTTT.

The chain is built from TRBV5-5 and TRBJ2-7, with 9 bases fitting TRBD1. V lost 4 bases to trimming and J lost 3 bases; unmatched junction nucleotides: 5. The germline gives CDR1 SGHKS, CDR2 YYEKEE (reference sequence). The CDR3 runs to 14 residues. The CDR3 nucleotides are TGTGCCAGCAGCAACCGACAGGGGGTCTACGAGCAGTACTTC. It is translated as CASSNRQGVYEQYF.

The V call is TRBV5-1, the J call TRBJ1-2; D gene unclear. The ends were cut back, 1 base at V and 8 bases at J, with 18 bases in the middle. The germline CDR1 and CDR2 sequences are SGHRS and YFSETQ. The CDR3 runs to 15 residues. The CDR3 nucleotides read TGCGCCAGCAGCTTGAAGATTTCGAGAGGCGGAGGCTACACCTTC. Translating it yields CASSLKISRGGGYTF.